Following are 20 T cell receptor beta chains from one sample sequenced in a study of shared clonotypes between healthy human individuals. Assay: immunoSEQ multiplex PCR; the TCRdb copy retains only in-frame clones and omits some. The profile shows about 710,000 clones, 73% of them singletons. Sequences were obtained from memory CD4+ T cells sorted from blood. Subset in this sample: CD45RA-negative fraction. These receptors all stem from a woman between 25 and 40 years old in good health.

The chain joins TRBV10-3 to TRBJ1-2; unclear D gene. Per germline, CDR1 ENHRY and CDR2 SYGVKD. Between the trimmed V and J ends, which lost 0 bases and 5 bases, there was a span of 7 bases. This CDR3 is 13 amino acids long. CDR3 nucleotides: TGTGCCATCAGTGAGTCGTTACAGTATGGCTACACCTTC. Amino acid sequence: CAISESLQYGYTF.

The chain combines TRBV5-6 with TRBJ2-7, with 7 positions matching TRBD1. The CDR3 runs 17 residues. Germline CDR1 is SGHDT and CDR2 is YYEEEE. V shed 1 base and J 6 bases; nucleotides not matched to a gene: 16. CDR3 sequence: CASSLTNRGQVPREQYF. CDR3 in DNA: TGTGCCAGCAGCTTGACTAACAGGGGCCAAGTCCCCCGCGAGCAGTACTTC.

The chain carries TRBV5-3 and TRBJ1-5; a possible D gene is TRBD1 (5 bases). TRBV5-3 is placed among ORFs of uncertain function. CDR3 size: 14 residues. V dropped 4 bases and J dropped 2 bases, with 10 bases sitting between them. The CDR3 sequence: CARSPGPCNQPQHF. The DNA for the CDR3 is TGTGCCAGAAGCCCAGGGCCATGCAATCAGCCCCAGCATTTT.

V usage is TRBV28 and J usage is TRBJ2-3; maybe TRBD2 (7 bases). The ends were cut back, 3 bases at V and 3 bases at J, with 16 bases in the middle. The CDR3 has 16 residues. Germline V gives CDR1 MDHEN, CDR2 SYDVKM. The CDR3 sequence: CASSLRGGGLTDTQYF. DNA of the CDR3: TGTGCCAGCAGTTTGAGAGGGGGAGGGCTGACAGATACGCAGTATTTT.

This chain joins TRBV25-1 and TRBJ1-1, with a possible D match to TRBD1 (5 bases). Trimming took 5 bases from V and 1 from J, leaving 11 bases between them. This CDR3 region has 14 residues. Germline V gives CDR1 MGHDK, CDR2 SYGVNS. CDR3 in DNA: TGTGCCAGCAGTACAAGACAGACGAACACTGAAGCTTTCTTT. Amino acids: CASSTRQTNTEAFF.

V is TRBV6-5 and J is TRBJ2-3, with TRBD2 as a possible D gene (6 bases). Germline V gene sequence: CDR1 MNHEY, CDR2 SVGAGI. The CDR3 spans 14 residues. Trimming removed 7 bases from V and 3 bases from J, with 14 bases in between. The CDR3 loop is CASKRARWTDTQYF. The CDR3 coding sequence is TGTGCCAGCAAGCGGGCTAGGTGGACAGATACGCAGTATTTT.

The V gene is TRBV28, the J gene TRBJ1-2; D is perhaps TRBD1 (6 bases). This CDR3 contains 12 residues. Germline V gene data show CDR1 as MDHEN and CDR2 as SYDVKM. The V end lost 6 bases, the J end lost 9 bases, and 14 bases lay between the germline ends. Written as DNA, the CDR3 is TGTGCCAGCAGACTCGACAGGCAGAGCTACACCTTC. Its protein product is CASRLDRQSYTF.

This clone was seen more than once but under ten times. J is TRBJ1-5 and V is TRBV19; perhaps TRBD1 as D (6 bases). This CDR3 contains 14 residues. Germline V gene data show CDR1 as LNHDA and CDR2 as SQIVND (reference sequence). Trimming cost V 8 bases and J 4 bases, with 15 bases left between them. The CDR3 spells CASCPGQRNQPQHF. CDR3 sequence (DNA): TGTGCCAGTTGTCCCGGACAGAGAAATCAGCCCCAGCATTTT. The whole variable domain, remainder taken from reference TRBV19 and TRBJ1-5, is DGGITQSPKYLFRKEGQNVTLSCEQNLNHDAMYWYRQDPGQGLRLIYYSQIVNDFQKGDIAEGYSVSREKKESFPLTVTSAQKNPTAFYLCASCPGQRNQPQHFGDGTRLSIL.

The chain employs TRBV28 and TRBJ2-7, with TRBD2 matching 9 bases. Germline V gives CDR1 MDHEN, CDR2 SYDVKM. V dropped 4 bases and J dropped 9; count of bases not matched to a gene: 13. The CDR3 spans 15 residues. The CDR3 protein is CASSSTGTSINAQYF. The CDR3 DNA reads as TGTGCCAGCAGTTCCACCGGGACTAGCATCAACGCGCAGTACTTC. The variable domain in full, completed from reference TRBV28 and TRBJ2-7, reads DVKVTQSSRYLVKRTGEKVFLECVQDMDHENMFWYRQDPGLGLRLIYFSYDVKMKEKGDIPEGYSVSREKKERFSLILESASTNQTSMYLCASSSTGTSINAQYFGPGTRLTVT.

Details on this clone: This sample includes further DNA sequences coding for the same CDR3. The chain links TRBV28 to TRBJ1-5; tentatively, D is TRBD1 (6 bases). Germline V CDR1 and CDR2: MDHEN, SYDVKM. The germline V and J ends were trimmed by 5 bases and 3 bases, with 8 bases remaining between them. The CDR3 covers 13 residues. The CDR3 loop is CASSRDINQPQHF. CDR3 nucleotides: TGTGCCAGCAGTCGGGACATCAATCAGCCCCAGCATTTT.

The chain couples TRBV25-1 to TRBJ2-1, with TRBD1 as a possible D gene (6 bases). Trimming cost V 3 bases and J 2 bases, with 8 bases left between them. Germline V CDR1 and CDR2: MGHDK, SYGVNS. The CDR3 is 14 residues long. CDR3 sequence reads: CASSDRQAYNEQFF. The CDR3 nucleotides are TGTGCCAGCAGTGACAGACAGGCCTACAATGAGCAGTTCTTC.

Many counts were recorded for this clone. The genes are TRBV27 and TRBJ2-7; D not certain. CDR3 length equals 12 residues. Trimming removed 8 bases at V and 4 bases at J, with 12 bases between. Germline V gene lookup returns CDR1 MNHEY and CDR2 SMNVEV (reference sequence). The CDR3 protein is CASFGRKYEQYF. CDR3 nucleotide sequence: TGTGCCAGCTTCGGACGGAAGTACGAGCAGTACTTC.

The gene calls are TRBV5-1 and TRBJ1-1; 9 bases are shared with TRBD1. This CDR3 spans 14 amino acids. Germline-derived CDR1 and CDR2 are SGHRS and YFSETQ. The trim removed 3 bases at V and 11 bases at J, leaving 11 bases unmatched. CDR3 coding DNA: TGCGCCAGCAGCTCTGGGGTTAACAGGGGGCCGGCTTTCTTT. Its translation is CASSSGVNRGPAFF.

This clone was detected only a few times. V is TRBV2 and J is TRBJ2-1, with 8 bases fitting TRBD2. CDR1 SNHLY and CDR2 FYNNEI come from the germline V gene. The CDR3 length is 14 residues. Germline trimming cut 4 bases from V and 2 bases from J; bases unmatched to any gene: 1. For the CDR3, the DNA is TGTGCCAGCAGTGTACTAGCGGCCTACAATGAGCAGTTCTTC. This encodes CASSVLAAYNEQFF.

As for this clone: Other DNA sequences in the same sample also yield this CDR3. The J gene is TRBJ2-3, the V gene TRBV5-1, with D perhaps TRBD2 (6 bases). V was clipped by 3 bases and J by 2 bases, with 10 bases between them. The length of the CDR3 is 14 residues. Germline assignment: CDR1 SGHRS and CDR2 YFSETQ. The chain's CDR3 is CASSWGTLTDTQYF. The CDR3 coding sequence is TGCGCCAGCAGCTGGGGGACTCTCACAGATACGCAGTATTTT.

This CDR3 is CATSRDANEQFF. The CDR3, as DNA: TGTGCCACCAGCAGAGACGCTAATGAGCAGTTCTTC. The rearrangement uses TRBV15 and TRBJ2-1; unclear D gene. V dropped 0 bases and J dropped 7 bases, with 4 bases sitting between them. Germline V CDR1 and CDR2: LNHNV, YYDKDF (reference sequence). This CDR3 is built from 12 residues.

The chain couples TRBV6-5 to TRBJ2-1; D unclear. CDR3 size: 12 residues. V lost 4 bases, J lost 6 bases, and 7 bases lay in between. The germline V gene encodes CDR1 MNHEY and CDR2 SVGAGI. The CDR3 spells CASSSPANEQFF. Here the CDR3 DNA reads TGTGCCAGCAGTTCGCCAGCCAATGAGCAGTTCTTC.

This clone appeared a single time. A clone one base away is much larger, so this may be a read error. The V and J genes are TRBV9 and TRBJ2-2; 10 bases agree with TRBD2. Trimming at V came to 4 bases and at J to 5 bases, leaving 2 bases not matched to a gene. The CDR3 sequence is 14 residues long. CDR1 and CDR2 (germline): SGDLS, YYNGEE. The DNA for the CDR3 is TGTGCCAGCAGCTTAGCGGGAGGAACCGGGGAGCTGTTTTTT. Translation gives CASSLAGGTGELFF.

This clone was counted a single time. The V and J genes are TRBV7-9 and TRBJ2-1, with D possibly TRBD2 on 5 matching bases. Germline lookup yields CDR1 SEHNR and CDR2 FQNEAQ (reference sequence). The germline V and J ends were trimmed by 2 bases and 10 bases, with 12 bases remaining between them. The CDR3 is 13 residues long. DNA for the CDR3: TGTGCCAGCAGCTTACCACCTACTAGGGAGCAGTTCTTC. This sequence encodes CASSLPPTREQFF.

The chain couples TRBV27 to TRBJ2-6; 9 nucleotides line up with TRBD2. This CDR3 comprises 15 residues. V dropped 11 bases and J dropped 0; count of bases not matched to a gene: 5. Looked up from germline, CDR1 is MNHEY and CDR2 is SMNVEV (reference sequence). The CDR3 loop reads CAVGGRASGANVLTF. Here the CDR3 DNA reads TGTGCCGTAGGCGGGAGGGCCTCTGGGGCCAACGTCCTGACTTTC.